Included here is one T cell receptor beta chain sequence, with context. Investigators performed immunoSEQ version v3.0 at survey level. TCRdb keeps only in-frame clones here, not all; method: immunoSEQ multiplex PCR. Of thousands of clones in the sample, almost 75% were seen once. The germline gives CDR1 MNHEY, CDR2 SMNVEV (reference sequence). V gave up 6 bases and J gave up 6 bases, with 14 bases separating them. This CDR3 has 13 residues. The data belong to a study of long-term antiretroviral therapy in people with HIV. Each sample contained about 0.95-11 million cryopreserved PBMC, thawed before DNA extraction.

The rearrangement links TRBV27 to TRBJ1-2; possibly TRBD1 for D (5 bases). This receptor was identified in a man between 35 and 55 years old with HIV. This specimen consisted of unsorted PBMCs, obtained 0.2 years after starting antiretroviral therapy. The CDR3 loop reads CASRPTQGNGYTF. CDR3 nucleotides: TGTGCCAGCAGGCCCACCCAGGGAAATGGCTACACCTTC.